Shown below are 5 T cell receptor beta chains from a single sample sequenced in a study of blood T cell repertoires in COVID-19 (dated by TCRdb to 2018 to 2020). The method was the immunoSEQ multiplex PCR assay. TCRdb's version of the immuneACCESS table is confined to in-frame rearrangements and falls short of the full clone set. An unresolved V gene accounts for under half of the shortfall where checked; the remainder is of unknown origin. The sample table holds a few hundred thousand clones, of which 88% were seen once. Jointly, the top ten make up less than 1.5% of the sample. Sequenced input: PBMCs or T cells enriched from blood (not recorded which). The origin of the receptors is a woman younger than 35 who had recovered from COVID-19.

This clone has only one observation. The chain couples TRBV5-6 to TRBJ1-2; TRBD1 matches 8 bases. J lost 4 bases, V lost 1 base, and 6 bases had no gene match. The CDR3 has 15 amino acids. Germline V gives CDR1 SGHDT, CDR2 YYEEEE. CDR3 region: CASSLYGTGGYGYTF. The CDR3 bases are TGTGCCAGCAGCTTGTACGGTACAGGGGGCTATGGCTACACCTTC. The entire variable domain, with the rest obtained from reference TRBV5-6 and TRBJ1-2, is as follows: DAGVTQSPTHLIKTRGQQVTLRCSPKSGHDTVSWYQQALGQGPQFIFQYYEEEERQRGNFPDRFSGHQFPNYSSELNVNALLLGDSALYLCASSLYGTGGYGYTFGSGTRLTVV.

This rearrangement joins TRBV28 to TRBJ2-2; D perhaps matches TRBD2 (6 bases). The V end lost 5 bases, the J end lost 4 bases, and 14 bases lay between the germline ends. Germline V gives CDR1 MDHEN, CDR2 SYDVKM. This CDR3 comprises 15 residues. CDR3 coding DNA: TGTGCCAGCAGTCCCCGGGTAGCGGTCACCGGGGAGCTGTTTTTT. Translating gives CASSPRVAVTGELFF.

V usage is TRBV21-1 and J usage is TRBJ1-1. TRBV21-1 is termed a pseudogene. This CDR3 is 12 amino acids long. The CDR3 coding sequence is TGTGCCAGCAGTACGCGGGGGATTGGAGCTTTCTTT. This encodes CASSTRGIGAFF.

The chain has TRBV5-6 and TRBJ2-7; D might be TRBD2 (5 bases). CDR1 and CDR2 from the germline V gene are SGHDT and YYEEEE. Trimming removed 0 bases from V and 5 bases from J, with 15 bases in between. The CDR3 length is 15 residues. For the CDR3, the DNA is TGTGCCAGCAGCTTGGCCACCGGAGAGGGCCACGAGCAGTACTTC. The encoded protein is CASSLATGEGHEQYF.

The gene calls are TRBV2 and TRBJ1-4, with D hard to call. V lost 8 bases and J lost 0, with 7 bases in between. The germline gives CDR1 SNHLY, CDR2 FYNNEI. The CDR3 consists of 13 residues. The CDR3 protein is CASCGATNEKLFF. DNA for the CDR3: TGTGCCAGCTGCGGGGCAACTAATGAAAAACTGTTTTTT. Supplemented by reference TRBV2 and TRBJ1-4, the full variable domain reads EPEVTQTPSHQVTQMGQEVILRCVPISNHLYFYWYRQILGQKVEFLVSFYNNEISEKSEIFDDQFSVERPDGSNFTLKIRSTKLEDSAMYFCASCGATNEKLFFGSGTQLSVL.